These 3 T cell receptor beta chains originate from one sample sequenced in a study of Graves' ophthalmopathy and Graves' hyperthyroidism. Transcripts of RNA were the source for amplifying TCR beta CDR3 regions. HTBI primers were employed in first-round RT-PCR, then a second-round multiplex PCR followed. TCRdb processed the multiplex PCR reads anew with MiXCR; each CDR3 protein has one entry. The sample has 650,000 to 900,000 distinct CDR3 sequences, around 40% seen once. Material for sequencing was peripheral blood. Receptors originate from an adult man with Graves' ophthalmopathy.

The table lists this clonotype with a count of one. The rearrangement joins TRBV6-1 to TRBJ2-5; D perhaps matches TRBD2 (7 bases). The V gene lost 6 bases and the J gene lost 5 bases, with 25 bases spanning the gap. Looked up from germline, CDR1 is MNHNS and CDR2 is SASEGT. The CDR3 is 17 residues long. This chain's CDR3 is CASSADRGGGLFETQYF. The CDR3 DNA is TGTGCCAGCAGCGCTGACCGGGGAGGGGGGCTCTTTGAGACCCAGTACTTC.

A word on this clonotype: This may be a read error: a much more frequent sequence differs by one nucleotide. The chain recombines TRBV7-9 with TRBJ2-5; a weak D match, TRBD2 (6 bases). Germline loops: CDR1 SEHNR, CDR2 FQNEAQ (reference sequence). The V end lost 5 bases, the J end lost 3 bases, and 13 bases lay between the germline ends. CDR3 length equals 14 residues. CDR3 in amino acids: CASSHRASEETQYF. CDR3 nucleotides: TGTGCCAGCAGCCACCGGGCTAGCGAAGAGACCCAGTACTTC. Full variable domain (outside the CDR3, taken from reference TRBV7-9 and TRBJ2-5): DTGVSQNPRHKITKRGQNVTFRCDPISEHNRLYWYRQTLGQGPEFLTYFQNEAQLEKSRLLSDRFSAERPKGSFSTLEIQRTEQGDSAMYLCASSHRASEETQYFGPGTRLLVL.

This clonotype was detected many times. A read error may be the cause here, since a much bigger clone is one base away. The rearrangement uses TRBV24-1 and TRBJ2-5; weak D call: TRBD2 (6 bases). The CDR3 has 11 amino acids. CDR1 is KGHDR and CDR2 is SFDVKD in the germline V gene. V was trimmed by 3 bases and J by 9 bases, leaving 7 bases between them. CDR3 nucleotides: TGTGCCACCAGTGATGGGGAGGCCCAGTACTTC. This gives the protein CATSDGEAQYF.